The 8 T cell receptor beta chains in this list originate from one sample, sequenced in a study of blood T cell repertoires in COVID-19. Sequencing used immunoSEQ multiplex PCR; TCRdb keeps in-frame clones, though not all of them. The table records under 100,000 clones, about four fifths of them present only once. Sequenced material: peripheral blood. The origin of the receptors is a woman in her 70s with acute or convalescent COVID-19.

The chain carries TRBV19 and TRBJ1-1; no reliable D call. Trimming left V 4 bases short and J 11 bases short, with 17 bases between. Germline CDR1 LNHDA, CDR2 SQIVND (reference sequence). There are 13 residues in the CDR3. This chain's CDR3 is CASSTWEPRRAFF. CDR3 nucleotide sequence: TGTGCCAGTAGTACCTGGGAGCCCAGGCGGGCTTTCTTT. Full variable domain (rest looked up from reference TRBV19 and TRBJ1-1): DGGITQSPKYLFRKEGQNVTLSCEQNLNHDAMYWYRQDPGQGLRLIYYSQIVNDFQKGDIAEGYSVSREKKESFPLTVTSAQKNPTAFYLCASSTWEPRRAFFGQGTRLTVV.

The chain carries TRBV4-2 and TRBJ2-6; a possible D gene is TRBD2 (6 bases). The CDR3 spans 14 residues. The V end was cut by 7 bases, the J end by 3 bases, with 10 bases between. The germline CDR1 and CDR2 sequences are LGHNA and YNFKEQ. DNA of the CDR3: TGTGCCAGCAAGGCGGGGTTTGGGGCCAACGTCCTGACTTTC. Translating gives CASKAGFGANVLTF.

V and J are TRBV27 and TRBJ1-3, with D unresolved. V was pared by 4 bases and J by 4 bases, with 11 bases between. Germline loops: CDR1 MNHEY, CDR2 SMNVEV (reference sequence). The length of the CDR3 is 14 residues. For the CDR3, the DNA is TGTGCCAGCAGTTATGGCGTCGGGGGAAACACCATATATTTT. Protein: CASSYGVGGNTIYF.

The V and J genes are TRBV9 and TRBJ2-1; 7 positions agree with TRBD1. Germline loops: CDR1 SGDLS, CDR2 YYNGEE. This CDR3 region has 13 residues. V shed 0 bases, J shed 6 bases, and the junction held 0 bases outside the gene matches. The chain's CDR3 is CASSVDRGNEQFF. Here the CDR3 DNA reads TGTGCCAGCAGCGTAGACAGGGGCAATGAGCAGTTCTTC. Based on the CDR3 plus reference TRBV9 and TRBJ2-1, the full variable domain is DSGVTQTPKHLITATGQRVTLRCSPRSGDLSVYWYQQSLDQGLQFLIQYYNGEERAKGNILERFSAQQFPDLHSELNLSSLELGDSALYFCASSVDRGNEQFFGPGTRLTVL.

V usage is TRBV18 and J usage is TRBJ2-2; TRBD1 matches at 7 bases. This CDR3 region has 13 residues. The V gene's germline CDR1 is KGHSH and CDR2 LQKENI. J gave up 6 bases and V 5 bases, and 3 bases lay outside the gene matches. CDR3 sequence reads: CASSYTGAGELFF. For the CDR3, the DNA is TGTGCCAGCTCATACACAGGGGCCGGGGAGCTGTTTTTT.

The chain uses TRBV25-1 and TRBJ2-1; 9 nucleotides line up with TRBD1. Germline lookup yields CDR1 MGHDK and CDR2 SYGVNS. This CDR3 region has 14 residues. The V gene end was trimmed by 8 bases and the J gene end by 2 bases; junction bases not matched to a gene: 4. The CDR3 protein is CASGGTGTYNEQFF. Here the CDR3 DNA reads TGTGCCAGCGGCGGGACAGGGACCTACAATGAGCAGTTCTTC.

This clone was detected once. CDR3 sequence (DNA): TGCGCCAGCAGCCCGAGGACAGGGTCCGGCCACAATGAGCAGTTCTTC. It is translated as CASSPRTGSGHNEQFF. The chain joins TRBV5-1 to TRBJ2-1; 8 bases line up with TRBD1. Trimming at V came to 4 bases and at J to 5 bases, leaving 11 bases not matched to a gene. Germline V gene lookup returns CDR1 SGHRS and CDR2 YFSETQ. CDR3 length equals 16 residues.

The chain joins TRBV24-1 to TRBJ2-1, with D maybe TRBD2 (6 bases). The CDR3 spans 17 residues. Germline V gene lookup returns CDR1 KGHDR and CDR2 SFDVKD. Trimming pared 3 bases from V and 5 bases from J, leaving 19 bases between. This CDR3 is CATSDVDGTQGNNEQFF. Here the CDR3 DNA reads TGTGCCACCAGTGATGTCGACGGGACTCAAGGGAACAATGAGCAGTTCTTC.